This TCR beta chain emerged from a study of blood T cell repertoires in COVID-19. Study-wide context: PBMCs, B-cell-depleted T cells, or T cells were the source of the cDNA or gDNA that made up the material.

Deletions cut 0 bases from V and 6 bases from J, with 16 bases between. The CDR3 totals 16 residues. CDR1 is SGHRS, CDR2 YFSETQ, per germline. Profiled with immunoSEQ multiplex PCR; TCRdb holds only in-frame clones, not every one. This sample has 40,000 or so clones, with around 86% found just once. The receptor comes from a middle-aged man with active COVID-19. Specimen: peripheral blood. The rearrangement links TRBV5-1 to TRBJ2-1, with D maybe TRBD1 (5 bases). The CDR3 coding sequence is TGCGCCAGCAGCTTGGACGGCAGGGCGATAACCAATGAGCAGTTCTTC. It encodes CASSLDGRAITNEQFF.